These 6 T cell receptor beta chains originate from one sample sequenced in a study of shared clonotypes between healthy human individuals. Sequenced by immunoSEQ multiplex PCR; TCRdb stores in-frame clones only, minus some. The data show over 950,000 clones, approximately 80% seen once. Sequenced sample: memory CD4+ T cells from PBMCs. Subset indicated: CD45RA-negative fraction. Every receptor here comes from a man between 18 and 29 years old in good health. Some clones in this sample may be carry-over from other donors' samples.

This clone was seen a few times. The chain has TRBV7-3 and TRBJ2-3; D gene ambiguous. Trimming shortened V by 5 bases and J by 5 bases, and 8 bases separated the two germline ends. The length of the CDR3 is 12 residues. Per germline, CDR1 SGHTA and CDR2 FQGTGA. CDR3 sequence: CASSAFGDTQYF. In DNA form, the CDR3 reads TGTGCCAGCAGCGCCTTCGGAGATACGCAGTATTTT.

This clone was recorded at least ten times. V gene TRBV6-6 combines with J gene TRBJ2-2; maybe TRBD1 (5 bases). The CDR3 sequence is 16 residues long. Germline V gene data show CDR1 as MNHNY and CDR2 as SVGAGI (reference sequence). V was shortened by 3 bases and J by 6 bases, with 17 bases between the two germline ends. The CDR3 loop is CASSYSGRATAGELFF. The CDR3 DNA sequence: TGTGCCAGCAGTTATTCGGGCAGGGCGACGGCCGGGGAGCTGTTTTTT.

The chain couples TRBV15 to TRBJ1-4; TRBD1 agrees at 9 bases. This CDR3 comprises 15 residues. The germline V gene encodes CDR1 LNHNV and CDR2 YYDKDF (reference sequence). V gave up 3 bases and J gave up 5 bases; unmatched junction bases: 4. CDR3 region: CATSSPGQGNEKLFF. CDR3 in DNA: TGTGCCACCAGCAGTCCGGGACAGGGAAATGAAAAACTGTTTTTT.

The chain has TRBV28 and TRBJ1-5; D remains unclear. Germline V gene lookup returns CDR1 MDHEN and CDR2 SYDVKM. V lost 5 bases and J 4 bases, leaving 9 bases between the germline ends. The CDR3 has 13 residues. DNA of the CDR3: TGTGCCAGCAGTCCACAGAGTAATCAGCCCCAGCATTTT. Protein sequence: CASSPQSNQPQHF.

This clone has at least ten counts. The J gene is TRBJ2-2, the V gene TRBV10-3, with D perhaps matching TRBD1 (5 bases). The CDR3 covers 15 residues. Trimming cost V 8 bases and J 1 base, with 14 bases left between them. Germline CDR1 ENHRY, CDR2 SYGVKD. Here the CDR3 DNA reads TGTGCCATCCGTGGGGTAGGACAGAACACCGGGGAGCTGTTTTTT. Translation: CAIRGVGQNTGELFF.

This chain connects TRBV28 to TRBJ1-1; D gene unclear. This CDR3 comprises 16 residues. Germline-derived CDR1 and CDR2 are MDHEN and SYDVKM. Trimming removed 4 bases from V and 0 bases from J, with 15 bases in between. The CDR3 is CASSSPRALLNTEAFF. CDR3 nucleotides: TGTGCCAGCAGTTCACCAAGGGCGCTCTTGAACACTGAAGCTTTCTTT.